This T cell receptor (beta chain) emerged from a study of cytotoxic CD8 clonotypes in ibrutinib-treated CLL. The method was immunoSEQ multiplex PCR; TCRdb's version includes in-frame clones alone and lacks a portion of them. The table has 50,000 or so clones, approximately 82% seen once. V was pared by 2 bases and J by 0 bases, with 3 bases of the junction left unmatched. CDR3 length: 15 residues. From germline, CDR1 is KGHSY and CDR2 FQNENV. Specimen: PBMCs, collected after 24 months of ibrutinib treatment. This clonotype was sampled from a human donor with chronic lymphocytic leukemia. J is TRBJ2-5 and V is TRBV16; 7 bases fit TRBD1. The CDR3 nucleotides are TGTGCCAGCAGCCAAGTGGGACAGCACCAAGAGACCCAGTACTTC. Protein: CASSQVGQHQETQYF.